Listed below are T cell receptor beta chains from one sample, sequenced in a study of shared clonotypes between healthy human individuals. Generated by immunoSEQ multiplex PCR, the TCRdb table keeps only in-frame clones and is missing some. The repertoire has hundreds of thousands of clones, around four fifths of them found once; the top ten carry 1.5% to 2%. Input material: memory CD4+ T cells sorted from blood. The receptor source for this set is a woman younger than 45 in good health. The CDR3 runs from the conserved cysteine through the conserved F or W. D genes are given only for firm matches. Clone size is not always given. Where it is, it says once, few, many or a class for expanded clones.

TRBJ1-5 | NA | TRBV15 | NA | CATRAVGQPQHF | TGTGCCACCAGGGCTGTGGGTCAGCCCCAGCATTTT
TRBJ2-5 | NA | TRBV25-1 | NA | CASSGPTDTQGSETQYF | TGTGCCAGCAGTGGCCCGACGGATACACAGGGATCGGAGACCCAGTACTTC
TRBJ2-7 | NA | TRBV15 | TRBD2 | CATSRDVPASGSDEQYF | TGTGCCACCAGCAGAGATGTACCGGCTAGCGGGAGTGACGAGCAGTACTTC
TRBJ2-1 | NA | TRBV5-1 | TRBD2 | CASRLAGVPDEQFF | TGCGCCAGCAGACTAGCGGGGGTGCCGGATGAGCAGTTCTTC
TRBJ1-5 | NA | TRBV28 | NA | CASHGGFSNQPQHF | TGTGCCTCTCATGGGGGCTTTAGCAATCAGCCCCAGCATTTT
TRBJ2-3 | NA | TRBV28 | NA | CASSFIWHRSTDTQYF | TGTGCCAGCAGTTTTATTTGGCACAGAAGCACAGATACGCAGTATTTT
TRBJ1-1 | NA | TRBV6-1 | NA | CATQAKTENTEAFF | TGTGCCACCCAAGCCAAGACGGAGAACACTGAAGCTTTCTTT
TRBJ1-2 | once | TRBV28 | NA | CASSAVWNYGYTF | TGTGCCAGCAGCGCCGTCTGGAACTATGGCTACACCTTC
TRBJ2-7 | NA | TRBV28 | TRBD2 | CASSPRLAGIYEQYF | TGTGCCAGCAGCCCGAGACTAGCGGGGATCTACGAGCAGTACTTC
TRBJ1-1 | NA | TRBV5-1 | NA | CASSEDSPTEAFF | TGCGCCAGCAGTGAGGACAGCCCCACTGAAGCTTTCTTT
TRBJ1-5 | NA | TRBV5-1 | NA | CASSVGTAGNQPQHF | TGCGCCAGCAGCGTGGGGACTGCCGGCAATCAGCCCCAGCATTTT
TRBJ1-5 | NA | TRBV28 | NA | CASEVARNQPQHF | TGTGCCAGCGAGGTGGCCCGCAATCAGCCCCAGCATTTT
TRBJ2-1 | NA | TRBV7-3 | NA | CASSRRGGNNEQFF | TGTGCCAGCAGCCGAAGGGGGGGCAACAATGAGCAGTTCTTC
TRBJ2-7 | NA | TRBV9 | TRBD2 | CASSPGLAGIWGEQYF | TGTGCCAGCAGCCCGGGACTAGCGGGCATATGGGGCGAGCAGTACTTC
TRBJ2-7 | NA | TRBV5-1 | NA | CASSLDSVTYEQYF | TGCGCCAGCAGCTTGGACAGTGTAACCTACGAGCAGTACTTC
TRBJ2-5 | NA | TRBV5-1 | NA | CASSPNAGSQETQYF | TGCGCCAGCAGCCCCAATGCGGGGAGTCAAGAGACCCAGTACTTC
TRBJ1-1 | NA | TRBV29-1 | TRBD1 | CSVRTGGDTEAFF | TGCAGCGTTAGAACAGGGGGAGATACTGAAGCTTTCTTT
TRBJ1-4 | once | TRBV5-1 | NA | CASSLVGDAEKLFF | TGCGCCAGCAGCTTGGTTGGAGACGCTGAAAAACTGTTTTTT
TRBJ2-1 | many | TRBV4-1 | TRBD2 | CASSQDPGLAGRYNEQFF | TGCGCCAGCAGCCAAGATCCGGGACTAGCGGGTAGATACAATGAGCAGTTCTTC
TRBJ1-2 | NA | TRBV19 | TRBD1 | CASSPTGGVGYGYTF | TGTGCCAGTAGCCCGACAGGGGGCGTCGGCTATGGCTACACCTTC
TRBJ1-1 | NA | TRBV7-2 | TRBD1 | CASSPGQLNTEAFF | TGTGCCAGCAGCCCGGGACAGCTGAACACTGAAGCTTTCTTT
TRBJ2-1 | NA | TRBV29-1 | NA | CSVEKGSEPLGEQFF | TGCAGCGTTGAAAAAGGAAGCGAACCCCTAGGGGAGCAGTTCTTC
TRBJ2-4 | NA | TRBV4-1 | NA | CASSKDYVTKNIQYF | TGCGCCAGCAGCAAGGACTACGTCACCAAAAACATTCAGTACTTC
TRBJ1-2 | once | TRBV4-1 | TRBD1 | CASSQKGQGQVYGYTF | TGCGCCAGCAGCCAAAAAGGACAGGGGCAGGTCTATGGCTACACCTTC
TRBJ2-3 | once | TRBV28 | TRBD1 | CASRRGGVDTQYF | TGTGCCAGCAGAAGAGGGGGCGTAGATACGCAGTATTTT
TRBJ1-2 | NA | TRBV28 | NA | CASTRATSNGYTF | TGTGCCAGCACCAGGGCCACTTCTAATGGCTACACCTTC
TRBJ2-2 | NA | TRBV7-8 | NA | CASSSAPGGYTGELFF | TGTGCCAGCAGCTCCGCGCCTGGGGGCTACACCGGGGAGCTGTTTTTT
TRBJ1-4 | few | TRBV7-8 | NA | CASSFGRLGSEKLFF | TGTGCCAGCAGCTTCGGGAGGTTAGGAAGTGAAAAACTGTTTTTT
TRBJ1-3 | NA | TRBV5-1 | NA | CASSAGTNGNTIYF | TGCGCCAGCAGCGCCGGGACAAATGGAAACACCATATATTTT
TRBJ2-5 | NA | TRBV2 | NA | CASRADRETQYF | TGTGCCAGCAGAGCTGACAGGGAGACCCAGTACTTC
TRBJ1-5 | NA | TRBV19 | NA | CASGLVNSNQPQHF | TGTGCCAGTGGCCTCGTTAATAGCAATCAGCCCCAGCATTTT
TRBJ1-2 | NA | TRBV18 | NA | CASSPDEEYYGYTF | TGTGCCAGCTCACCAGACGAGGAGTACTATGGCTACACCTTC
TRBJ1-4 | NA | TRBV6-1 | NA | CASSDGGGGEKLFF | TGTGCCAGCAGTGACGGGGGTGGAGGTGAAAAACTGTTTTTT
TRBJ2-7 | NA | TRBV14 | NA | CASSREANHEQYF | TGTGCCAGCAGCCGTGAAGCCAACCACGAGCAGTACTTC
TRBJ2-3 | few | TRBV28 | TRBD2 | CASRIAGVGTDTQYF | TGTGCCAGCAGGATAGCGGGAGTGGGCACAGATACGCAGTATTTT
TRBJ2-1 | NA | TRBV11-3 | NA | CASSNPGLRQFF | TGTGCCAGCAGCAACCCGGGACTCAGACAGTTCTTC
TRBJ2-3 | NA | TRBV10-3 | NA | CAISEQGQSTDTQYF | TGTGCCATCAGTGAACAAGGACAAAGCACAGATACGCAGTATTTT
TRBJ1-5 | NA | TRBV5-8 | TRBD1 | CASSQGQGARGNQPQHF | TGTGCCAGCAGTCAGGGACAGGGGGCGCGAGGCAATCAGCCCCAGCATTTT
TRBJ2-1 | NA | TRBV7-6 | NA | CASSPAQGSLSYNEQFF | TGTGCCAGCAGTCCAGCTCAGGGCTCCCTTTCCTACAATGAGCAGTTCTTC
TRBJ2-5 | NA | TRBV5-1 | TRBD2 | CASSYLAGGHTKETQYF | TGCGCCAGCAGCTATCTAGCGGGAGGGCACACTAAAGAGACCCAGTACTTC
TRBJ2-7 | NA | TRBV7-2 | NA | CASSGRAGGGEQYF | TGTGCCAGCAGCGGGAGAGCGGGTGGTGGCGAGCAGTACTTC
TRBJ2-7 | NA | TRBV6-1 | NA | CASNRDSGRNNEQYF | TGTGCCAGCAACCGTGATAGCGGAAGAAATAACGAGCAGTACTTC
TRBJ2-7 | NA | TRBV10-1 | NA | CASSESGATPRHF | TGCGCCAGCAGTGAGTCGGGGGCGACGCCACGGCACTTC
TRBJ2-2 | NA | TRBV5-6 | NA | CASSLEPGTGELFF | TGTGCCAGCAGCTTGGAGCCAGGGACCGGGGAGCTGTTTTTT
TRBJ1-1 | NA | TRBV18 | NA | CASSPLPGETEAFF | TGTGCCAGCTCACCGTTGCCAGGGGAGACTGAAGCTTTCTTT
TRBJ2-6 | few | TRBV28 | NA | CASSSGLLSGANVLTF | TGTGCCAGCAGTAGTGGACTGCTCTCTGGGGCCAACGTCCTGACTTTC
TRBJ1-5 | NA | TRBV4-1 | TRBD1 | CASSHPGTGLGQPQHF | TGCGCTAGCAGCCACCCTGGGACAGGCCTAGGACAGCCCCAGCATTTT
TRBJ2-7 | NA | TRBV15 | NA | CGFYRSRQEQYF | TGTGGATTCTATAGGAGCCGGCAGGAGCAGTACTTC
TRBJ2-2 | NA | TRBV19 | TRBD2 | CASSRLADLTGELFF | TGTGCCAGTAGTAGACTAGCGGACTTAACCGGGGAGCTGTTTTTT
TRBJ1-3 | NA | TRBV6-1 | NA | CASSGGFSGNTIYF | TGTGCCAGCAGCGGGGGTTTCTCTGGAAACACCATATATTTT
TRBJ1-1 | NA | TRBV6-6 | NA | CASTKDTMNTEAFF | TGTGCCAGCACCAAAGACACGATGAACACTGAAGCTTTCTTT
TRBJ2-7 | NA | TRBV7-2 | TRBD2 | CASSLVGTSGRLSYEQYF | TGTGCCAGCAGCTTAGTGGGGACTAGCGGGAGGCTCTCCTACGAGCAGTACTTC
TRBJ1-4 | NA | TRBV28 | TRBD1 | CASRLPGQGEKLFF | TGTGCCAGCAGACTTCCGGGACAGGGTGAAAAACTGTTTTTT
TRBJ2-5 | NA | TRBV9 | NA | CASSKEVTPGTQYF | TGTGCCAGCAGCAAAGAGGTCACTCCCGGGACCCAGTACTTC
TRBJ1-1 | NA | TRBV2 | NA | CASSVRGENTEAFF | TGTGCCAGCAGTGTCAGGGGAGAGAACACTGAAGCTTTCTTT
TRBJ1-4 | NA | TRBV19 | NA | CASSILGPKNEKLFF | TGTGCCAGTAGTATCCTCGGGCCCAAAAATGAAAAACTGTTTTTT
TRBJ1-2 | NA | TRBV30 | NA | CAWRTGSWGYTF | TGTGCCTGGAGGACCGGATCTTGGGGCTACACCTTC